The 19 T cell receptor beta chains reported below all come from one sample, sequenced in a study of blood T cell repertoires in COVID-19. Using immunoSEQ multiplex PCR, the repertoire was profiled, and TCRdb retains in-frame clones only, with some absent. The table records about 98,000 clones, roughly 82% of them present only once. The sample was peripheral blood. Receptor source: a man at least 80 years old with acute or convalescent COVID-19.

The CDR3 region is CASSTHTEVNTEAFF. CDR3 in DNA: TGTGCCAGCAGCACCCACACGGAGGTGAACACTGAAGCTTTCTTT. The J gene is TRBJ1-1, the V gene TRBV9; no clear D. V was cut by 4 bases and J by 0 bases, with 13 bases left in between. This CDR3 contains 15 residues. From germline, CDR1 is SGDLS and CDR2 YYNGEE.

The V and J genes are TRBV5-4 and TRBJ1-2; a weak D match, TRBD1 (5 bases). CDR3 length: 13 amino acids. V shed 4 bases and J shed 8 bases, with 15 bases lying between them. The germline gives CDR1 SGHNT, CDR2 YYREEE (reference sequence). For the CDR3, the DNA is TGTGCCAGCAGCGAACAAGGGGTGAACGGCTACACCTTC. Translating it yields CASSEQGVNGYTF.

The chain recombines TRBV3-1 (or the pseudogene TRBV3-2) with TRBJ2-3; D gene unclear. CDR3 length: 12 amino acids. V dropped 3 bases and J dropped 4 bases, with 5 bases sitting between them. CDR1 LGHDT and CDR2 YNNKEL come from the germline V gene (reference sequence). The chain's CDR3 is CASSHLSDTQYF. CDR3 DNA: TGTGCCAGCAGCCATCTATCAGATACGCAGTATTTT.

The chain joins TRBV5-6 to TRBJ1-5, with TRBD1 matching 9 bases. Trimming at V came to 0 bases and at J to 10 bases, leaving 2 bases not matched to a gene. The CDR3 loop spans 13 amino acids. Germline CDR1 is SGHDT and CDR2 is YYEEEE. The CDR3 sequence: CASSLGDRVPQHF. In DNA form, the CDR3 reads TGTGCCAGCAGCTTGGGGGACAGGGTCCCCCAGCATTTT. Full variable domain (missing parts from reference TRBV5-6 and TRBJ1-5): DAGVTQSPTHLIKTRGQQVTLRCSPKSGHDTVSWYQQALGQGPQFIFQYYEEEERQRGNFPDRFSGHQFPNYSSELNVNALLLGDSALYLCASSLGDRVPQHFGDGTRLSIL.

The chain carries TRBV19 and TRBJ1-5; D remains ambiguous. This CDR3 has 16 residues. The germline V and J ends were trimmed by 5 bases and 4 bases, with 18 bases remaining between them. Germline V lookup: CDR1 LNHDA, CDR2 SQIVND (reference sequence). CDR3 nucleotides: TGTGCCAGTAGTCGTAGGAGGGAAGTCATGAATCAGCCCCAGCATTTT. Translated: CASSRRREVMNQPQHF.

This chain links TRBV7-2 with TRBJ2-2, with TRBD2 matching over 8 bases. V lost 6 bases, J lost 1 base, and 4 bases stayed unmatched. CDR1 and CDR2 from the germline V gene are SGHTA and FQGNSA. This CDR3 spans 15 amino acids. CDR3 in amino acids: CASRMTSVNTGELFF. In DNA form, the CDR3 reads TGTGCCAGCAGGATGACTAGCGTGAACACCGGGGAGCTGTTTTTT.

This chain connects TRBV7-9 to TRBJ1-2; D is unresolved. The germline V and J ends were trimmed by 1 base and 0 bases, with 9 bases remaining between them. The CDR3 loop spans 15 amino acids. Germline V gene lookup returns CDR1 SEHNR and CDR2 FQNEAQ (reference sequence). The CDR3 here is CASSLGASPNYGYTF. The CDR3 DNA is TGTGCCAGCAGCTTAGGGGCGTCTCCTAACTATGGCTACACCTTC. Together with reference TRBV7-9 and TRBJ1-2, the CDR3 gives the full variable domain: DTGVSQNPRHKITKRGQNVTFRCDPISEHNRLYWYRQTLGQGPEFLTYFQNEAQLEKSRLLSDRFSAERPKGSFSTLEIQRTEQGDSAMYLCASSLGASPNYGYTFGSGTRLTVV.

The chain joins TRBV18 to TRBJ2-5; D call uncertain. Germline assignment: CDR1 KGHSH and CDR2 LQKENI. Trimming left V 3 bases short and J 4 bases short, with 12 bases between. The CDR3 has 14 residues. The CDR3 loop reads CASSPSWATETQYF. The CDR3 nucleotides read TGTGCCAGCTCACCTTCCTGGGCAACAGAGACCCAGTACTTC.

This clone was counted between two and nine times. V is TRBV7-2 and J is TRBJ1-5, with D possibly TRBD1 on 6 matching bases. Germline V CDR1 and CDR2: SGHTA, FQGNSA. The CDR3 has 15 residues. V lost 6 bases and J lost 0, with 12 bases in between. CDR3 sequence reads: CASRAGTNSNQPQHF. Written as DNA, the CDR3 is TGTGCCAGCAGAGCTGGGACAAATAGCAATCAGCCCCAGCATTTT.

This chain connects TRBV27 to TRBJ2-3; no definite D call. Trimming took off 2 bases at V and 2 bases at J, with 8 bases between the two ends. CDR3 length: 14 residues. CDR1 is MNHEY, CDR2 SMNVEV, per germline (reference sequence). The CDR3 nucleotides read TGTGCCAGCAGTTTAGGGCTCTACACAGATACGCAGTATTTT. Translated: CASSLGLYTDTQYF.

The V and J genes are TRBV2 and TRBJ2-2, with D maybe TRBD2 (5 bases). With 1 base removed from V and 3 bases from J, the gap between germline ends came to 6 bases. Germline V gene data show CDR1 as SNHLY and CDR2 as FYNNEI. The CDR3 totals 14 residues. The DNA for the CDR3 is TGTGCCAGCAGTGAAGTGAGGGACACCGGGGAGCTGTTTTTT. Translation: CASSEVRDTGELFF.

Only one count was recorded for this clone. The chain uses TRBV19 and TRBJ2-1; D might be TRBD2 (5 bases). The V end lost 1 base, the J end lost 6 bases, and 10 bases lay between the germline ends. The CDR3 sequence is 14 residues long. Germline lookup yields CDR1 LNHDA and CDR2 SQIVND (reference sequence). For the CDR3, the DNA is TGTGCCAGTAGTATAGGGACTCTAACCAATGAGCAGTTCTTC. Translation gives CASSIGTLTNEQFF.

The chain combines TRBV18 with TRBJ1-5; 8 bases match TRBD1. The V segment lost 5 bases and the J segment 7 bases; nucleotides outside the gene matches: 10. CDR1 and CDR2 from the germline V gene are KGHSH and LQKENI. The length of the CDR3 is 15 residues. As DNA, the CDR3 is TGTGCCAGCTCAAGCACGGGACAGGTCGACCAGCCCCAGCATTTT. The encoded protein is CASSSTGQVDQPQHF.

The chain joins TRBV10-2 to TRBJ2-1; D might be TRBD1 (6 bases). Germline V lookup: CDR1 WSHSY, CDR2 SAAADI. Between the trimmed V and J ends, which lost 7 bases and 5 bases, there was a span of 12 bases. This CDR3 region has 13 residues. For the CDR3, the DNA is TGCGCCAGCACTTCGACAGGACACAATGAGCAGTTCTTC. Its translation is CASTSTGHNEQFF.

The rearrangement joins TRBV6-1 to TRBJ1-5, with 9 nucleotides matching TRBD1. This CDR3 contains 18 residues. The germline V gene encodes CDR1 MNHNS and CDR2 SASEGT. The ends lost 4 bases at V and 2 bases at J; junction bases unmatched: 12. CDR3 in DNA: TGTGCCAGCAGTGCTCCGGGACAGGGTATGGAACGCAATCAGCCCCAGCATTTT. This sequence encodes CASSAPGQGMERNQPQHF.

V gene TRBV14 combines with J gene TRBJ1-1, with D hard to call. Trimming pared 4 bases from V and 1 base from J, leaving 10 bases between. Per germline, CDR1 SGHDN and CDR2 FVKESK. This CDR3 has 14 residues. CDR3 bases: TGTGCCAGCAGCCGCGAGACAAGGAACACTGAAGCTTTCTTT. This gives the protein CASSRETRNTEAFF.

The chain has TRBV6-5 and TRBJ2-1, with TRBD2 matching over 9 bases. Germline V gene data show CDR1 as MNHEY and CDR2 as SVGAGI. The CDR3 runs to 15 residues. The trim removed 11 bases at V and 10 bases at J, leaving 18 bases unmatched. The CDR3 region has the DNA TGTGCCTGCGGGGGGCGGAGGACTAGCGAGGGAGAGCAGTTCTTC. The encoded protein is CACGGRRTSEGEQFF.

This CDR3 reads CATSDRRGTSLNTQYF. CDR3 coding DNA: TGTGCCACCAGTGATCGACGGGGGACTAGCCTTAATACGCAGTATTTT. V gene TRBV24-1 combines with J gene TRBJ2-3; 9 bases align to TRBD2. CDR1 KGHDR and CDR2 SFDVKD come from the germline V gene. The V segment lost 3 bases and the J segment 7 bases; nucleotides outside the gene matches: 10. CDR3 size: 16 residues.

This clone was seen a few times. This sequence joins TRBV7-8 and TRBJ1-1; D gene ambiguous. Germline CDR1 is SGHVS and CDR2 is FQNEAQ. The CDR3 consists of 13 residues. Deletions cut 2 bases from V and 3 bases from J, with 7 bases between. CDR3 sequence (DNA): TGTGCCAGCAGCTTAATGAGGGACACTGAAGCTTTCTTT. Residues: CASSLMRDTEAFF.